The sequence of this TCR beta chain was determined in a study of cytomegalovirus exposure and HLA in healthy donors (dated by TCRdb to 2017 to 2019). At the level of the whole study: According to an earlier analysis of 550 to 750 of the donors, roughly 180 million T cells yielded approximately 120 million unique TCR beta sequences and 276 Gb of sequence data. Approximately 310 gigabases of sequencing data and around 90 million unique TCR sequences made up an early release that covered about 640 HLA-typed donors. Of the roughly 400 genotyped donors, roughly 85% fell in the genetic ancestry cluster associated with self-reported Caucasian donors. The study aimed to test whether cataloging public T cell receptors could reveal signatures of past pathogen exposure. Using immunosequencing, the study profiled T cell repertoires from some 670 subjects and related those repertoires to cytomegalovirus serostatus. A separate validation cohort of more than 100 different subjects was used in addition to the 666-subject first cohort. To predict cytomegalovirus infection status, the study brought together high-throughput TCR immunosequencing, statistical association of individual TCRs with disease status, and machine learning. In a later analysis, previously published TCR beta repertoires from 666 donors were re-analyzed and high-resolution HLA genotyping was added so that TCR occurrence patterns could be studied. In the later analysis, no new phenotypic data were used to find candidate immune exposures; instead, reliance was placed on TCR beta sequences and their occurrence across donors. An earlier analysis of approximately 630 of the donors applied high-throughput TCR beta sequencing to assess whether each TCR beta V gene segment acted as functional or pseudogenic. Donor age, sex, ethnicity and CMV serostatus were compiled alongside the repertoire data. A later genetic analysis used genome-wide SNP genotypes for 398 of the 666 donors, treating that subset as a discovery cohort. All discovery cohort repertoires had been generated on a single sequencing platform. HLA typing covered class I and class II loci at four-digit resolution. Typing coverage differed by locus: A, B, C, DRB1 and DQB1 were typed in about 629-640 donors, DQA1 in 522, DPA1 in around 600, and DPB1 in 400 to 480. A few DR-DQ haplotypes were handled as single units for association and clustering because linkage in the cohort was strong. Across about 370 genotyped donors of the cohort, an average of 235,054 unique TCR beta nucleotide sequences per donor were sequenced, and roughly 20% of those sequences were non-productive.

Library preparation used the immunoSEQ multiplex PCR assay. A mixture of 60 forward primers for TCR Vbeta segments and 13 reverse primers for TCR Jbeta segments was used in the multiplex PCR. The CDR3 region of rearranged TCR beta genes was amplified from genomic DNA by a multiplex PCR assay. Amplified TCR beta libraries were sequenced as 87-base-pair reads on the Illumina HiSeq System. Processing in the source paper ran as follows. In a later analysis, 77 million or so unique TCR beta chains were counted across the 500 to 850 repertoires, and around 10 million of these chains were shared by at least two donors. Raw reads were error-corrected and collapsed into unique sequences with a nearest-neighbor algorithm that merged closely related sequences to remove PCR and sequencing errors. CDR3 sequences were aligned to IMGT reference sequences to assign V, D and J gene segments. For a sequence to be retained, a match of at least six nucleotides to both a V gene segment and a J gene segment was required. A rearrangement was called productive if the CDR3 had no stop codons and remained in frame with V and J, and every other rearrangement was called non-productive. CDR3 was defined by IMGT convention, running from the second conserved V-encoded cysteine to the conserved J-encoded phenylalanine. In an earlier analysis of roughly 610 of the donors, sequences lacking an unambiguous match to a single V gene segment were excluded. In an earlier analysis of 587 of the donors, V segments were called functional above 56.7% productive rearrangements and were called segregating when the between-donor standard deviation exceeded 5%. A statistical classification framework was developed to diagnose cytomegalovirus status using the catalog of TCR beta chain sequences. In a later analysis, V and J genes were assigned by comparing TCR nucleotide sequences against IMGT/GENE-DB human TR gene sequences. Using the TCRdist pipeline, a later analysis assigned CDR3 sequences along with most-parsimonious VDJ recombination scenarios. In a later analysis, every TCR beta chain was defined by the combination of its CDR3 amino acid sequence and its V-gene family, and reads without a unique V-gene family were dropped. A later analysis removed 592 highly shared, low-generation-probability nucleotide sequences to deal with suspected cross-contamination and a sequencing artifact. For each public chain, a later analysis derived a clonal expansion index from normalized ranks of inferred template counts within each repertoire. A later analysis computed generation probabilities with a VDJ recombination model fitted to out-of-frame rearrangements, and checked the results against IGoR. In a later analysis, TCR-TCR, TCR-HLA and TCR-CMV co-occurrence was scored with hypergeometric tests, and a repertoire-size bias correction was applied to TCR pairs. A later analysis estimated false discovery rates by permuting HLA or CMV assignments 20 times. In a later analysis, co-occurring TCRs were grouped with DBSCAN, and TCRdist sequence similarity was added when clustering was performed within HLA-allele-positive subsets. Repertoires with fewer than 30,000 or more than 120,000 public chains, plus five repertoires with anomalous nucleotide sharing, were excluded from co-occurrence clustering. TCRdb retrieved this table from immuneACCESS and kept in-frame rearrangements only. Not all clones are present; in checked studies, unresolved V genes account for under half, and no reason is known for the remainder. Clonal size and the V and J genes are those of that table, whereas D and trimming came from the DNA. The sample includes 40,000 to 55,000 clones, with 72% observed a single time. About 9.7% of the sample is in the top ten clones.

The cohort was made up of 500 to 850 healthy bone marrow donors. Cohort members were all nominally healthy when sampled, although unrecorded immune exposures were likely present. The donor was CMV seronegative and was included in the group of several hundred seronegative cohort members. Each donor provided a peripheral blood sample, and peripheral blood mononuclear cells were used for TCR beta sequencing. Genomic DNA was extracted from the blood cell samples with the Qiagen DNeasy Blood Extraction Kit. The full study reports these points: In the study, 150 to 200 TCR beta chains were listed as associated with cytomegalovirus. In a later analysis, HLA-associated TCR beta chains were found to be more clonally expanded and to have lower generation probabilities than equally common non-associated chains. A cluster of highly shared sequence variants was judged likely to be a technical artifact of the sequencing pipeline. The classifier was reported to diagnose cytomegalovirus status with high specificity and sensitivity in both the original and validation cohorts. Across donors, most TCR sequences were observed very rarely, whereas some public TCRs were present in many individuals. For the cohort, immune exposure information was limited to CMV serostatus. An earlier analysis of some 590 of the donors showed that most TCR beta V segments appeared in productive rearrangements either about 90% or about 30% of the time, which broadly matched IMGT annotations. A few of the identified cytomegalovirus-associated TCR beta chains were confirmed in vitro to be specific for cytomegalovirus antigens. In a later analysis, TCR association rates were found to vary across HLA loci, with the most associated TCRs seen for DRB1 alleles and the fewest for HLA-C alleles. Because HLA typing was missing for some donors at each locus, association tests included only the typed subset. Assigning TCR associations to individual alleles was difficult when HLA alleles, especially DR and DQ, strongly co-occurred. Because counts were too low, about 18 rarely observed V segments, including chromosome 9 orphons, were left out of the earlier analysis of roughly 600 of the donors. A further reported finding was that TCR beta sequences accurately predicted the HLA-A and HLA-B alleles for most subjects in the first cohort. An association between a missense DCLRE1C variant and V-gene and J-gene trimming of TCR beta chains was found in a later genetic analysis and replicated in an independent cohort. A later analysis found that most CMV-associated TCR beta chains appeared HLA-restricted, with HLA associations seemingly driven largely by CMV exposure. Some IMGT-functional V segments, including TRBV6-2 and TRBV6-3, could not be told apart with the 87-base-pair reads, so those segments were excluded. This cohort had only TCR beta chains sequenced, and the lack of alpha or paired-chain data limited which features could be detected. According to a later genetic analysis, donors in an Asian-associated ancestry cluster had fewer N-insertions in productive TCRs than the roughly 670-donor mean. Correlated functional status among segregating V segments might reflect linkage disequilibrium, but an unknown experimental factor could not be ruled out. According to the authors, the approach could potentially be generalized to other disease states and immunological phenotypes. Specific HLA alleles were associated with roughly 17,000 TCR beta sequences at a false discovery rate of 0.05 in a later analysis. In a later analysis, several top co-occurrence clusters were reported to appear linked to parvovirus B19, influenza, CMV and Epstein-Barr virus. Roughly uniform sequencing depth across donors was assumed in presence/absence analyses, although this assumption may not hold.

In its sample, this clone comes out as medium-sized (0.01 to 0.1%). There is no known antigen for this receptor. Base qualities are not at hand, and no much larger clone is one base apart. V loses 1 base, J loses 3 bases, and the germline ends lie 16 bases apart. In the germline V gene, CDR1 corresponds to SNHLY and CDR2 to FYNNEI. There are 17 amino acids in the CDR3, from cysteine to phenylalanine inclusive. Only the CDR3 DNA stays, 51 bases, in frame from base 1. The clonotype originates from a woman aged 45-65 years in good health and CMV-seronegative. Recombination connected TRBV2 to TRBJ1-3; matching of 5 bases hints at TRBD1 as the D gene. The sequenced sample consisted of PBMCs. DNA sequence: TGTGCCAGCAGTGAAGAGTTTCCAGGGTCTGGTGGAAACACCATATATTTT. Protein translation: CASSEEFPGSGGNTIYF.